This TCR beta chain is from a study of T cells after yellow fever vaccination. Germline V gene sequence: CDR1 MNHNS, CDR2 SASEGT. After removal of 3 bases from V and 1 base from J, the junction contained 8 bases not matched to a gene. CDR3 length: 17 residues. A word on this clonotype: What it binds is unknown.

TCRdb recomputed calls from the 5' RACE reads with MiXCR, one row per CDR3 protein. The sample gives about 260,000 distinct CDR3 sequences, roughly 5.6% of which show up once; approximately 3.5% is in the top ten. Broader study findings: Secondary responses were weaker yet peaked faster, day 5 versus 15. Of the clonotypes, a small share occurred in both CD4 and CD8 compartments. After the booster, 96% of CD4 and around nine tenths of CD8 primary-response clones were re-detected.

This clonotype was sampled from a man younger than 35 who received the YFV17D yellow fever vaccine. The chain combines TRBV6-1 with TRBJ2-1; TRBD2 agrees at 8 bases. Sequencing used CD4+ T cells sorted from PBMCs, obtained on the day of the yellow fever booster vaccination. The CDR3 DNA reads as TGTGCCAGCAGTGATCCAGCGGGGGACCGGTCCTACAATGAGCAGTTCTTC. It codes for CASSDPAGDRSYNEQFF.